This record covers a single T cell receptor beta chain. Authors' methods: Amplification of reference gene primers provided the estimated nucleated cell counts. Profiled with immunoSEQ multiplex PCR; TCRdb holds only in-frame clones, not every one. V and J calls and clone size are copied from that table; D and trimming were computed from the DNA. The repertoire holds about 44,000 clones, with 82% as singletons. This entry comes from a study of blood T cell repertoires in COVID-19. Study-wide context: The origin of the acute and convalescent COVID-19 samples was the United States, Italy and Spain.

The sequencing sample was made of peripheral blood. This receptor was taken from an older woman with acute or convalescent COVID-19.

CDR3 sequence: CASSHTGTTYF. CDR3 DNA: TGTGCCAGCAGCCATACCGGGACTACGTACTTC. The rearrangement links TRBV6-6 to TRBJ2-7, with 7 positions matching TRBD2. Germline-derived CDR1 and CDR2 are MNHNY and SVGAGI (reference sequence). V shed 6 bases and J 12 bases; nucleotides not matched to a gene: 8. There are 11 residues in the CDR3.